This T cell receptor beta chain appears in the sequencing data of a study of response to subunit inactivated influenza vaccine. TCRdb reprocessed the RT-PCR reads with MiXCR, giving one entry per CDR3 protein. The sample includes over 750,000 distinct CDR3 sequences, 20% to 25% of them seen just once. This TCR was sampled from a man aged 45-65 years who received an inactivated influenza vaccine. The sequencing used PBMCs from blood, collected 4 to 6 days after vaccination.

CDR3 nucleotides: TGTGCCAGCAGCTATCTTCTAGGACTAGCCAAAAACATTCAGTACTTC. It yields the protein CASSYLLGLAKNIQYF. V usage is TRBV11-2 and J usage is TRBJ2-4, with D tentatively TRBD2 (5 bases). CDR1 is SGHAT and CDR2 is FQNNGV in the germline V gene. The CDR3 consists of 16 residues. V shed 4 bases and J shed 0 bases, with 13 bases lying between them.